This is a list of T cell receptor beta chains from one sample in a study of cytomegalovirus exposure and HLA in healthy donors. Clones were read by immunoSEQ multiplex PCR, and TCRdb kept only the in-frame ones, dropping some. Among about 95,000 clones listed, 85% were seen once. Sequences were obtained from PBMCs. These receptors came from a man aged 18 to 29 in good health and CMV-seropositive. CDR3s include the opening cysteine and the closing phenylalanine or tryptophan. The order of the fields is V gene, clone size, D gene, CDR3 length, J gene, CDR3 DNA, CDR3 protein. D genes are given only for firm matches. A row's size may be missing; if present it is once, few, many or a size class.

TRBV6-1	NA	NA	13	TRBJ2-1	TGTGCCAGCTGGCTAGCTCTCCACAATGAGCAGTTCTTC	CASWLALHNEQFF
TRBV4-2	NA	TRBD1	16	TRBJ1-1	TGTGCCAGCAGCCAGTGGTCCGGGACAGTGAACACTGAAGCTTTCTTT	CASSQWSGTVNTEAFF
TRBV10-3	NA	NA	14	TRBJ1-2	TGTGCCATCAGTGATCGCGGACAGTCCGATGGCTACACCTTC	CAISDRGQSDGYTF
TRBV5-1	NA	TRBD1	13	TRBJ2-3	TGCGCCAGCGGACAGGGGGCGGCCAGGACGCAGTATTTT	CASGQGAARTQYF
TRBV19	NA	NA	15	TRBJ1-5	TGTGCCAGTAGCACTCAGGGGCTGGGGGATCAGCCCCAGCATTTT	CASSTQGLGDQPQHF
TRBV19	NA	TRBD2	18	TRBJ2-7	TGTGCCAGTAGCCGATTCAACCTAGCGGGAGCTGGCCTATACGAGCAGTACTTC	CASSRFNLAGAGLYEQYF
TRBV7-3	NA	NA	15	TRBJ2-1	TGTGCCAGCAGCGTAAATGGGGGCCCCTACAATGAGCAGTTCTTC	CASSVNGGPYNEQFF
TRBV29-1	NA	NA	12	TRBJ2-5	TGCAGCGTTGAAGTCCAGGGAGAGACCCAGTACTTC	CSVEVQGETQYF
TRBV19	NA	NA	15	TRBJ1-2	TGTGCCAGTACCCCGAATTGGCAGGGCAAAAATGGCTACACCTTC	CASTPNWQGKNGYTF
TRBV5-4	NA	NA	14	TRBJ1-2	TGTGCCAGCAGCTTGGGACAGGTCGGCCATGGCTACACCTTC	CASSLGQVGHGYTF
TRBV29-1	NA	TRBD2	13	TRBJ2-7	TGCAGCGGCGGCTCTAGCGGGAGAGGTGAGCAGTACTTC	CSGGSSGRGEQYF
TRBV5-6	NA	TRBD1	15	TRBJ1-2	TGTGCCAGCAGCGAAACGGGACAGGGCGACGGAGGCTACACCTTC	CASSETGQGDGGYTF
TRBV14	NA	NA	14	TRBJ1-2	TGTGCCAGCAGCCAAGAAGTAACAGGGTCCGGCTACACCTTC	CASSQEVTGSGYTF
TRBV2	NA	TRBD1	11	TRBJ1-1	TGTGCCAGCTTAGGGGGCGCTGAAGCTTTCTTT	CASLGGAEAFF
TRBV30	NA	TRBD2	14	TRBJ2-5	TGTGCCTGGACCGGGACTAGCGGGACAGAGACCCAGTACTTC	CAWTGTSGTETQYF
TRBV11-2	NA	NA	15	TRBJ1-1	TGTGCCAGCAGCTTAGGGCAGGGTGGAAGCACTGAAGCTTTCTTT	CASSLGQGGSTEAFF
TRBV28	NA	NA	13	TRBJ1-2	TGTGCCAGCCACGTAACGACTGCGTATGGCTACACCTTC	CASHVTTAYGYTF
TRBV25-1	NA	TRBD1	13	TRBJ1-3	TGTGCCAGCAGCCGGCAGGGGGCTGACACCATATATTTT	CASSRQGADTIYF
TRBV18	NA	NA	16	TRBJ2-3	TGTGCCAGCTCACAAGAGACAGGGAGCGGGACAGATACGCAGTATTTT	CASSQETGSGTDTQYF
TRBV4-1	NA	NA	16	TRBJ1-1	TGCGCCAGCAGCCAAGGGCAGGGTATGGTGAACACTGAAGCTTTCTTT	CASSQGQGMVNTEAFF
TRBV29-1	NA	NA	13	TRBJ2-7	TGCACCGTTAAAGGGGACATACCCTACGAGCAGTACTTC	CTVKGDIPYEQYF
TRBV13	once	TRBD2	16	TRBJ2-3	TGTGCCAGCAGCTTAGGCTCGGGAGGGGGAACAGATACGCAGTATTTT	CASSLGSGGGTDTQYF
TRBV18	NA	TRBD2	15	TRBJ2-1	TGTGCCAGCTCACGGGACTATGCTGACGGGAATGAGCAGTTCTTC	CASSRDYADGNEQFF
TRBV11-1	NA	TRBD2	18	TRBJ2-3	TGTGCCAGCAGCACCATACGGGGACTAGCGGGGCCTCAAGATACGCAGTATTTT	CASSTIRGLAGPQDTQYF
TRBV5-1	NA	NA	14	TRBJ2-1	TGCGCCAGCAGCTTGGTAGGGGATCACAATGAGCAGTTCTTC	CASSLVGDHNEQFF
TRBV2	once	NA	14	TRBJ1-3	TGTGCCAGCAGTGCGACATCTTCTGGAAACACCATATATTTT	CASSATSSGNTIYF
TRBV15	NA	NA	15	TRBJ1-4	TGTGCCACCAGTCTGGGCCAGGCAACTAATGAAAAACTGTTTTTT	CATSLGQATNEKLFF
TRBV28	NA	NA	11	TRBJ2-7	TGTGCCAGCACCACACACTACGAGCAGTACTTC	CASTTHYEQYF
TRBV28	NA	NA	13	TRBJ1-5	TGTGCCAGCAGAGTTCAGCAACTATCCCCCCAGCATTTT	CASRVQQLSPQHF
TRBV28	NA	NA	13	TRBJ1-4	TGTGCCAGCAGTTTCGGAACTAATGAAAAACTGTTTTTT	CASSFGTNEKLFF
TRBV4-1	NA	NA	16	TRBJ2-3	TGCGCCAGCAGCCAAGACGGGCAGGGGAGCACAGATACGCAGTATTTT	CASSQDGQGSTDTQYF
TRBV18	NA	TRBD1	14	TRBJ2-5	TGTGCCAGCTCCCATGACAGGGGGCAAGAGACCCAGTACTTC	CASSHDRGQETQYF